This is a list of T cell receptor beta chains from one sample in a study of immune cell composition in non-small cell lung cancer. TCRdb keeps only in-frame clones here, not all; method: immunoSEQ multiplex PCR. The repertoire consists of 1,500 to 2,000 clones, with less than 75% occurring once and the leading ten covering approximately 18%. Material for sequencing was non-adjacent lung tissue. These receptors all come from a human donor with non-small cell lung cancer. Each CDR3 is given with its conserved first and last residue. D genes are given only for firm matches. Size is stated for part of the rows, as once, few or many counts, or as a class when the clone is expanded.

TRBJ1-1,NA,TRBV2,NA,CASSTSGRGSTEAFF,TGTGCCAGCAGTACATCCGGAAGAGGTTCGACTGAAGCTTTCTTT
TRBJ2-3,TRBD2,TRBV19,NA,CAARVAGTDTQYF,TGTGCCGCTAGAGTAGCGGGGACAGATACGCAGTATTTT
TRBJ2-7,NA,TRBV6-4,NA,CASSFGGSTIFSYEQYF,TGTGCCAGCAGTTTTGGGGGCAGTACTATTTTCTCCTACGAGCAGTACTTC
TRBJ2-7,TRBD1,TRBV30,NA,CAWSPGQGYEQYF,TGTGCCTGGAGCCCGGGACAGGGCTACGAGCAGTACTTC
TRBJ1-2,NA,TRBV11-2,NA,CASRPWTEIYGYTF,TGTGCCAGCAGGCCCTGGACAGAAATCTATGGCTACACCTTC
TRBJ2-4,NA,TRBV5-1,NA,CASSYDFNIAKNIQYF,TGCGCCAGCAGCTATGACTTTAATATAGCCAAAAACATTCAGTACTTC
TRBJ1-5,NA,TRBV19,NA,CASSIVTGSQPQHF,TGTGCCAGTAGTATAGTTACAGGGAGTCAGCCCCAGCATTTT
TRBJ1-6,NA,TRBV5-4,NA,CASSQDSLGGNNSPLHF,TGTGCCAGCAGCCAAGATTCTCTAGGGGGAAATAATTCACCCCTCCACTTT
TRBJ2-7,TRBD1,TRBV7-9,once,CASSLTTGVAEQYF,TGTGCCAGCAGCTTAACAACAGGGGTTGCCGAGCAGTACTTC
TRBJ2-3,TRBD1,TRBV18,NA,CASSVPTGDPDTQYF,TGTGCCAGCTCCGTCCCGACAGGGGACCCAGATACGCAGTATTTT
TRBJ2-1,NA,TRBV5-1,NA,CASSLQTGSYNEQFF,TGCGCCAGCAGCCTGCAAACAGGGTCCTACAATGAGCAGTTCTTC
TRBJ2-3,TRBD1,TRBV15,NA,CATSRDRGPDTQYF,TGTGCCACCAGCAGGGACAGGGGGCCGGATACGCAGTATTTT
TRBJ2-5,TRBD2,TRBV5-1,NA,CASSWGTSGGPETQYF,TGCGCCAGCAGCTGGGGGACTAGCGGGGGGCCGGAGACCCAGTACTTC
TRBJ1-3,NA,TRBV6-6,NA,CASSFAQGISGNTIYF,TGTGCCAGCAGTTTTGCCCAGGGGATCTCTGGAAACACCATATATTTT
TRBJ1-1,NA,TRBV30,NA,CAWSSTWYGTEAFF,TGTGCCTGGAGTTCCACTTGGTACGGCACTGAAGCTTTCTTT
TRBJ1-1,TRBD1,TRBV30,NA,CAGGTEPVQGFF,TGTGCCGGCGGGACAGAACCCGTTCAGGGGTTCTTT
TRBJ1-3,NA,TRBV19,NA,CASSIGTGRGNTIYF,TGTGCCAGTAGTATAGGTACAGGGAGAGGAAACACCATATATTTT
TRBJ1-5,NA,TRBV2,NA,CASSENQGSQPQHF,TGTGCCAGCAGTGAAAATCAGGGTTCACAGCCCCAGCATTTT
TRBJ2-3,NA,TRBV11-2,once,CASSFPKGSREAAGYTQYF,TGTGCCAGCAGCTTTCCCAAAGGGTCGAGGGAGGCGGCCGGATATACGCAGTATTTT
TRBJ2-2,TRBD1,TRBV5-1,once,CASSPRDRPAGELFF,TGCGCCAGCAGCCCGAGGGACAGGCCGGCCGGGGAGCTGTTTTTT
TRBJ2-2,TRBD2,TRBV19,NA,CASSSSGGYTGELFF,TGTGCCAGTAGTAGCAGCGGGGGTTACACCGGGGAGCTGTTTTTT
TRBJ1-1,NA,TRBV11-1,NA,CASSLTGDGTEAFF,TGTGCCAGCAGCTTAACGGGGGACGGGACTGAAGCTTTCTTT
TRBJ2-6,TRBD1,TRBV7-9,NA,CASSLTGAGANVLTF,TGTGCCAGCAGCCTCACAGGGGCTGGGGCCAACGTCCTGACTTTC
TRBJ2-7,TRBD1,TRBV5-1,NA,CASSTGTGLRDEQYF,TGCGCCAGCAGCACCGGGACAGGGCTTAGGGACGAGCAGTACTTC
TRBJ2-5,TRBD1,TRBV5-1,NA,CASKEGTEADF,TGCGCCAGCAAAGAGGGGACAGAGGCCGACTTC
TRBJ2-6,NA,TRBV7-8,NA,CASRLASSGANVLTF,TGTGCCAGCAGACTGGCTAGCTCTGGGGCCAACGTCCTGACTTTC
TRBJ2-7,NA,TRBV6-6,NA,CASSYPGVYEQYF,TGTGCCAGCAGTTACCCAGGGGTCTACGAGCAGTACTTC
TRBJ1-1,TRBD1,TRBV28,NA,CASSPNRGRTEAFF,TGTGCCAGCAGCCCGAACAGGGGGCGTACTGAAGCTTTCTTT
TRBJ1-3,NA,TRBV28,NA,CASSFVRGSSGNTIYF,TGTGCCAGCAGTTTCGTACGGGGGAGCTCTGGAAACACCATATATTTT
TRBJ2-1,TRBD2,TRBV19,NA,CASSKSSGGASDEQFF,TGTGCCAGTAGTAAGTCTAGCGGGGGGGCCTCCGATGAGCAGTTCTTC
TRBJ1-2,NA,TRBV15,few,CATSRDRASGYTF,TGTGCCACCAGCAGAGATCGTGCGTCTGGCTACACCTTC